This TCR beta chain was captured by sequencing in a study of shared T cell receptors in the human thymus (dated by TCRdb to about 2021). With regard to the full study: The study examined how self-reactive, shared T-cell receptor alpha chains are generated in the human thymus.

From cysteine to phenylalanine, the CDR3 is 15 amino acids long. CDR3 DNA is the only sequence kept; it has 45 bases, read in frame from the first base. The CDR1 and CDR2 encoded by the germline V gene are LGHNT and FRNRAP. A distance of 16 bases separates the germline ends of V and J, which lose 6 bases and 3 bases respectively. The library relied on the immunoSEQ multiplex PCR assay. TCRdb provides this immuneACCESS table in a form limited to in-frame rearrangements. Some clones are lacking; in checked studies, under half of them reflect an unresolved V gene, and why the rest are absent is not known. The sample table lists about 660,000 clones, more than 70% of them with a count of one. Roughly 0.0089% of the sample is held by the ten biggest clonotypes. Worth noting for this clone: Its antigen is still unknown. Base-call qualities are not available, and no considerably larger clone is one nucleotide away.

The data were also submitted as part of a second study, on human thymus T cells. The second study's paper adds: In Finland, the donors were immunologically healthy infants who were having open corrective cardiac surgery for congenital heart defects. Thymus tissue was obtained as surgical resects removed during corrective cardiac surgery. Biased V and J gene segment usage appeared to be present in both thymic and peripheral blood repertoires. The related research reported highly overlapping thymic TCR repertoires among unrelated individuals. The study described the TCR alpha and beta repertoires in fewer than 10 infant thymus samples and a few matching peripheral blood samples. Donor ages ranging from about 6 to 244 days were recorded, and 5 or 6 male and two female infants were included in the cohort. After being mechanically released from the tissue, thymocytes were kept at -70 degrees C in pellets of about 8.5-32 million cells. A QIAsymphony instrument was used to extract genomic DNA from frozen cell pellets. TCRB and TCRAD loci were amplified from a standardized quantity of quality-controlled genomic DNA using the immunoSEQ multiplex PCR assay. The amplicons covered the V(D)J region and were long enough to include the CDR3 and to identify the V and J genes. Through the commercial immunoSEQ service, the amplicons were sequenced on an Illumina platform. Primer bias and sequencing errors were corrected as previously described, and TCRAD and TCRB were defined on the basis of the IMGT database. The repertoires were analysed using immunoSEQ Analyzer 3.0 and VDJTools for basic statistics, V/J segment usage, diversity estimates, rarefaction and pairwise overlap. To estimate diversity, the Chao1, ChaoE, Efron-Thisted, Shannon and inverse Simpson indices were applied, and diversity was also estimated on datasets down-sampled to the smallest sample. Repertoire overlap was determined by strict matching of CDR3 nucleotide sequence, V gene and J gene, and Jaccard-based multidimensional scaling clustering was applied. Thymus samples yielded on average around 810,000 unique TCRB clonotypes, compared with around 79,000 from blood samples.

In this chain, TRBV12-5 is recombined with TRBJ2-3; TRBD2 is possibly the D segment (6 matching bases). The sample taken for sequencing was thymocytes. The receptor was derived from a boy under two years old with a congenital heart defect. Donor details come from another sample of the same person, matched by shared clones. The DNA is TGTGCTAGTGGCCGATGGGGACTTGGAACAGATACGCAGTATTTT. Its translation is CASGRWGLGTDTQYF.